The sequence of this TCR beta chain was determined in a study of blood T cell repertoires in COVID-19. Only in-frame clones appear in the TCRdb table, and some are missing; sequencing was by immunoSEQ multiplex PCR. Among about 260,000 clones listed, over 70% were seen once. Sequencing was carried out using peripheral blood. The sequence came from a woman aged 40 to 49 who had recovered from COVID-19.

The chain's CDR3 is CASSQDARDGYTF. CDR3 sequence (DNA): TGTGCCAGCAGCCAAGATGCGAGGGATGGCTACACCTTC. The chain employs TRBV14 and TRBJ1-2; no definite D call. From germline, CDR1 is SGHDN and CDR2 FVKESK. V was clipped by 0 bases and J by 6 bases, with 8 bases between them. The CDR3 has 13 amino acids.